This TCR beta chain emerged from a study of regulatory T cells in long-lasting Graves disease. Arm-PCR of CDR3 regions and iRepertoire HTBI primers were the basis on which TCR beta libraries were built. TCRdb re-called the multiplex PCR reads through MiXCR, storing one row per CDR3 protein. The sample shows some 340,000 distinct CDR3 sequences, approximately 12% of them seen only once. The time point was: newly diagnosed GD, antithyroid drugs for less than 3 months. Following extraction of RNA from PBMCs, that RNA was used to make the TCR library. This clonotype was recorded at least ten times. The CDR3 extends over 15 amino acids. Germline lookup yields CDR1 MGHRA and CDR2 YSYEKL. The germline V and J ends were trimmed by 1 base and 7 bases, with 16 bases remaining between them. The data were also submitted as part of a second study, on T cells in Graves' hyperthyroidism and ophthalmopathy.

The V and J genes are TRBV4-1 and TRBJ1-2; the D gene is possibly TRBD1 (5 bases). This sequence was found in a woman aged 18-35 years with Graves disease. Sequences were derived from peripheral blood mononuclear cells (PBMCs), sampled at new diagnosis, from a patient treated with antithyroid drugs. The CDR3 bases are TGCGCCAGCAGCCAAGGGAGAACAGGCGGAATTGGCTACACCTTC. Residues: CASSQGRTGGIGYTF.